This TCR beta chain was recorded in a study of blood T cell repertoires in COVID-19. Study in general: The samples span acute and convalescent COVID-19 from the United States, Italy and Spain.

Per the germline V gene, CDR1 is MNHEY and CDR2 is SMNVEV (reference sequence). V shed 5 bases, J shed 4 bases, and the junction held 8 bases outside the gene matches. The CDR3 spans 14 residues. While infection was still active, Seattle patients were enrolled and then followed longitudinally. Under the authors' procedure: From reference gene primer amplification, estimates of nucleated cell counts were derived. Clones were read by immunoSEQ multiplex PCR, and TCRdb kept only the in-frame ones, dropping some. The DNA was the basis for D and trimming; V, J and clone size are from that table. This sample carries about 92,000 clones, about 83% of them seen once, and the ten largest clones take 15% to 20%.

The rearrangement joins TRBV27 to TRBJ2-7, with 7 nucleotides matching TRBD1. Sequenced material: peripheral blood. The TCR originated in a woman aged 60 to 75 with COVID-19, enrolled during active disease. The CDR3 DNA is TGTGCCAGCAGTCCCCAGGGGGTCGTATACGAGCAGTACTTC. It specifies CASSPQGVVYEQYF.